This record covers a single T cell receptor beta chain. What it binds is unknown. CDR3 length: 12 residues. Germline V gene lookup returns CDR1 MNHNY and CDR2 SVGAGI (reference sequence). The ends were cut back, 5 bases at V and 3 bases at J, with 5 bases in the middle. Time point denoted: after neoadjuvant nivolumab, at surgical resection. Patients were newly diagnosed with stage II-IVA oral cavity squamous cell carcinoma without prior systemic or radiation treatment. This entry is derived from a study of neoadjuvant anti-PD-1 for oral cavity cancer. Findings of the study overall: With a few patients per group, TCR findings need larger cohorts. Pretreatment Treg/Th17 ratio correlated inversely with post-treatment tumor clonality.

The data were produced by immunoSEQ multiplex PCR, yet TCRdb's version contains in-frame clones alone and is incomplete. In the table there are several thousand clones, 70% of which are singletons. The receptor was isolated from a person aged 40-85 years with oral cavity squamous cell carcinoma. This sample comprised PBMCs, obtained after nivolumab (anti-PD-1) treatment. The chain uses TRBV6-6 and TRBJ2-1; tentative D call: TRBD2 (5 bases). The CDR3 sequence: CASSGGYNEQFF. In DNA, the CDR3 is TGTGCCAGCAGTGGAGGCTACAATGAGCAGTTCTTC.